The sequence of this T cell receptor (beta chain) was determined in a study of shared clonotypes between healthy human individuals. Study-level points and caveats: Only blood was sampled, and tissue TCR repertoires likely differ from blood ones.

Sequencing used immunoSEQ multiplex PCR; TCRdb keeps in-frame clones, though not all of them. The sample shows fewer than 1.6 million clones, around 98.5% of them seen only once. This clone was recorded only once. No antigen is known for it. Germline V gives CDR1 SGDLS, CDR2 YYNGEE. Unmatched junction bases numbered 12, after V lost 6 bases and J lost 7 bases. The CDR3 loop spans 15 amino acids. V gene TRBV9 combines with J gene TRBJ2-1; TRBD2 agrees at 8 bases. Sequencing was done on a sample of naive CD4+ T cells sorted from blood. Described subset: CD45RA+ positively selected. This TCR derives from a man aged 25 to 45 in good health. CDR3 in amino acids: CASTPTAGDQNEQFF. The CDR3 coding sequence is TGTGCCAGCACCCCCACAGCGGGAGACCAAAATGAGCAGTTCTTC.